The clone carrying this T cell receptor beta chain was recorded a few times. The data were obtained in a study of cytomegalovirus exposure and HLA in healthy donors. TCRdb keeps only in-frame clones here, not all; method: immunoSEQ multiplex PCR. The sample has fewer than 150,000 clones; approximately 84% are singletons. This CDR3 has 13 residues. V was cut by 3 bases and J by 5 bases, with 8 bases left in between. Germline CDR1 and CDR2: SGDLS and YYNGEE. The TCR originated in a man aged 25-45 years in good health and CMV-seropositive. This chain joins TRBV9 and TRBJ2-2; no clear D. Sequenced sample: PBMCs. CDR3: CASSGRSTGELFF. CDR3 nucleotide sequence: TGTGCCAGCAGCGGAAGGAGTACCGGGGAGCTGTTTTTT.